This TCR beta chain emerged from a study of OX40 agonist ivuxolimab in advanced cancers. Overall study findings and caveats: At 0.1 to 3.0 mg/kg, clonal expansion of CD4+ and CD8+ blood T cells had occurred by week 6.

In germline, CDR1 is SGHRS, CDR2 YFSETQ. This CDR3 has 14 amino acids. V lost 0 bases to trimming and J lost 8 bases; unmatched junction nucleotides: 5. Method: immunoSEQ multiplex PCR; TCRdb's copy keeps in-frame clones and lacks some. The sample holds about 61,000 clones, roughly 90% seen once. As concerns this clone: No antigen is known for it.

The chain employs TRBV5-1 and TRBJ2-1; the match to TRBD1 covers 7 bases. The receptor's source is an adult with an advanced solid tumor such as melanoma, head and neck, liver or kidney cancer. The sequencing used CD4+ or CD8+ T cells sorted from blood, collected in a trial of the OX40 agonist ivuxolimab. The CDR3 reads CASSLGQGGDEQFF. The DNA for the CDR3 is TGCGCCAGCAGCTTGGGACAGGGTGGAGATGAGCAGTTCTTC.